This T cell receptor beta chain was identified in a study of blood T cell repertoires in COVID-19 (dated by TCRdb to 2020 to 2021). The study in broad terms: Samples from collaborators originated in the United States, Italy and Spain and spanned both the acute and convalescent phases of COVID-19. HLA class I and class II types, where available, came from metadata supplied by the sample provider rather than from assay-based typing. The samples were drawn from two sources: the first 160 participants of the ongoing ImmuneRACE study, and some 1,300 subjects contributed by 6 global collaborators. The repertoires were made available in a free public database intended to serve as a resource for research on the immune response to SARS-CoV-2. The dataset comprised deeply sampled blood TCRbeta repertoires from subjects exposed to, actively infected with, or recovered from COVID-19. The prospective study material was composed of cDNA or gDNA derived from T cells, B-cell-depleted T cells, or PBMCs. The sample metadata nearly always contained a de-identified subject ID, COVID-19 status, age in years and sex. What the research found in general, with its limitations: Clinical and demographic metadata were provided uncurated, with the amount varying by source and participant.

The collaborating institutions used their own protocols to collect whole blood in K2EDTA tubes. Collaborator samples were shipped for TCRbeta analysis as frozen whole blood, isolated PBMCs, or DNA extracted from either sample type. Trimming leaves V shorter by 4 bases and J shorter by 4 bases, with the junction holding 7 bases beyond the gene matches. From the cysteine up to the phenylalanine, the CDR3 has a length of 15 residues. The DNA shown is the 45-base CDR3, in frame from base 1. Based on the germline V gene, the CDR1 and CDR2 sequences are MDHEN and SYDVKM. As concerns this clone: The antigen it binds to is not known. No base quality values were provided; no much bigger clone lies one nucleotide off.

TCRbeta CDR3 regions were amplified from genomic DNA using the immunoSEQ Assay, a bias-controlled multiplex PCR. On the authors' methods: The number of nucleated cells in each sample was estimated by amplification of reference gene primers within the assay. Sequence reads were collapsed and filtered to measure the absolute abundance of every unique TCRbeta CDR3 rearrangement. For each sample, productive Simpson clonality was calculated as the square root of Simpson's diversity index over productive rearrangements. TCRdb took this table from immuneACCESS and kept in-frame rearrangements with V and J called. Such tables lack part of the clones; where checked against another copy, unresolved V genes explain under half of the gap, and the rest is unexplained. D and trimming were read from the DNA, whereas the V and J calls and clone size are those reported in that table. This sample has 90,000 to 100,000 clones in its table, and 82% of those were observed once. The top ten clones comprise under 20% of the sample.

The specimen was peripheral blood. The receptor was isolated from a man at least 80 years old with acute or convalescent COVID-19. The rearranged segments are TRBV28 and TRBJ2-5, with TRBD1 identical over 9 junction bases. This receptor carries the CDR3 CASSSRDRAAETQYF. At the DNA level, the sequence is TGTGCCAGCAGTTCGCGGGACAGGGCGGCAGAGACCCAGTACTTC.